This TCR beta chain was captured by sequencing in a study of T cell responses to AZD1222 COVID-19 vaccine. Study-wide results and caveats: Most donors were white British and more were female, and clonal diversity was possibly underestimated. Reports indicate that nearly half of spike-specific TCRs are directed at unmutated variant regions.

TCRdb keeps only in-frame clones here, not all; method: immunoSEQ multiplex PCR. The profile shows 150,000 or so clones, less than 95% of them singletons. Comments on this clone: The antigen remains unidentified.

Germline V gene lookup returns CDR1 GTSNPN and CDR2 SVGIG (reference sequence). The V end was cut by 4 bases, the J end by 4 bases, with 19 bases between. The CDR3 is 15 residues long. V gene TRBV30 combines with J gene TRBJ1-2; the D is unclear. The source of this sequence is an adult in good health. Here the sequenced sample was peripheral blood, taken on day 0 of AZD1222 vaccination. CDR3 loop: CAWTPAGGMGYGYTF. The CDR3 coding sequence is TGTGCCTGGACCCCCGCGGGTGGGATGGGCTATGGCTACACCTTC.